These 27 T cell receptor beta chains came from one sample sequenced in a study of T cells after somatic rescue of genetic block. Clones were sequenced by immunoSEQ multiplex PCR, and TCRdb holds only the in-frame ones, with some missing. The sample includes approximately 71,000 clones, roughly 92% of them seen just once. Sequenced input: peripheral blood mononuclear cells (PBMCs). The receptors here all came from a man aged 35 to 55.

V usage is TRBV7-9 and J usage is TRBJ2-7, with TRBD1 as a possible D gene (6 bases). This CDR3 comprises 14 residues. CDR1 and CDR2 from the germline V gene are SEHNR and FQNEAQ (reference sequence). V was clipped by 5 bases and J by 3 bases, with 14 bases between them. The CDR3 DNA is TGTGCCAGCAGCCCGTCGGACAGCCGCTACGAGCAGTACTTC. It encodes CASSPSDSRYEQYF.

V gene TRBV7-9 combines with J gene TRBJ2-1; 8 bases map to TRBD1. The junction had 3 bases not matched to a gene; V was cut back by 1 base and J by 4 bases. Germline V gene data show CDR1 as SEHNR and CDR2 as FQNEAQ (reference sequence). The CDR3 consists of 15 residues. In DNA form, the CDR3 reads TGTGCCAGCAGCTTAGTTCGGGACAGGTACAATGAGCAGTTCTTC. This translates into CASSLVRDRYNEQFF.

The chain joins TRBV28 to TRBJ1-2; the D gene is possibly TRBD1 (5 bases). The CDR3 runs 16 residues. The V gene lost 7 bases and the J gene lost 1 base, with 19 bases spanning the gap. Germline V gene sequence: CDR1 MDHEN, CDR2 SYDVKM. The CDR3 DNA reads TGTGCCAGCACCCCCCCGCAAGGACACCTTAACTATGGCTACACCTTC. Translation: CASTPPQGHLNYGYTF.

V usage is TRBV27 and J usage is TRBJ2-7; D may be TRBD1 (6 bases). This CDR3 has 15 residues. Germline V gives CDR1 MNHEY, CDR2 SMNVEV (reference sequence). V lost 4 bases and J lost 2, with 15 bases in between. CDR3 coding DNA: TGTGCCAGCAGTTCGCACTTTAGGGGGACCTACGAGCAGTACTTC. This gives the protein CASSSHFRGTYEQYF.

V usage is TRBV5-8 and J usage is TRBJ1-5; tentatively, D is TRBD1 (5 bases). Germline CDR1 reads SGHTS; CDR2 reads YDEGEE. V was shortened by 2 bases and J by 1 base, with 10 bases between the two germline ends. The CDR3 has 15 amino acids. The CDR3, as DNA: TGTGCCAGCAGCTTCTTGACAGACAGCAATCAGCCCCAGCATTTT. This encodes CASSFLTDSNQPQHF.

The rearrangement links TRBV18 to TRBJ1-6, with a possible D match to TRBD1 (5 bases). With 6 bases removed from V and 0 bases from J, the gap between germline ends came to 9 bases. CDR3 length: 15 amino acids. Germline CDR1 and CDR2: KGHSH and LQKENI. The CDR3 bases are TGTGCCAGCTCCGACAGCAGCTCCTATAATTCACCCCTCCACTTT. Translated: CASSDSSSYNSPLHF.

The V and J genes are TRBV28 and TRBJ2-2; 9 nucleotides line up with TRBD1. Germline V gene sequence: CDR1 MDHEN, CDR2 SYDVKM. J lost 8 bases, V lost 5 bases, and 6 bases had no gene match. The CDR3 extends over 14 amino acids. This chain's CDR3 is CASSPSTGGGELFF. The CDR3 DNA is TGTGCCAGCAGTCCCTCGACAGGGGGTGGGGAGCTGTTTTTT.

The V gene is TRBV6-5, the J gene TRBJ2-1, with no clear D. Trimming left V 0 bases short and J 7 bases short, with 7 bases between. CDR1 is MNHEY and CDR2 is SVGAGI in the germline V gene. CDR3 length: 13 residues. The CDR3 sequence: CASSYSAANEQFF. The CDR3 DNA follows: TGTGCCAGCAGTTACTCGGCTGCGAATGAGCAGTTCTTC.

V usage is TRBV28 and J usage is TRBJ2-7, with D possibly being TRBD1 (5 bases). Germline V gives CDR1 MDHEN, CDR2 SYDVKM. The CDR3 runs 12 residues. Trimming removed 5 bases from V and 3 bases from J, with 8 bases in between. Here the CDR3 reads CASSPQGYEQYF. CDR3 nucleotide sequence: TGTGCCAGCAGTCCGCAGGGCTACGAGCAGTACTTC. Full variable domain (rest looked up from reference TRBV28 and TRBJ2-7): DVKVTQSSRYLVKRTGEKVFLECVQDMDHENMFWYRQDPGLGLRLIYFSYDVKMKEKGDIPEGYSVSREKKERFSLILESASTNQTSMYLCASSPQGYEQYFGPGTRLTVT.

The chain is built from TRBV7-6 and TRBJ1-4; TRBD1 might be the D (5 bases). The CDR3 is 13 amino acids. Trimming pared 4 bases from V and 4 bases from J, leaving 7 bases between. Germline V CDR1 and CDR2: SGHVS, FNYEAQ. The CDR3 loop is CASSSGINEKLFF. In nucleotides, the CDR3 is TGTGCCAGCAGCTCAGGGATTAATGAAAAACTGTTTTTT.

The J gene is TRBJ2-1, the V gene TRBV2; 14 bases match TRBD2. This CDR3 comprises 18 residues. J gave up 4 bases and V 6 bases, and 11 bases lay outside the gene matches. Germline loops: CDR1 SNHLY, CDR2 FYNNEI. The CDR3 DNA sequence: TGTGCCAGCAGCGCAAGACTAGCGGGGGGGGTCGGTTACAATGAGCAGTTCTTC. Its translation: CASSARLAGGVGYNEQFF.

This chain connects TRBV7-3 to TRBJ1-1; 8 bases line up with TRBD1. From germline, CDR1 is SGHTA and CDR2 FQGTGA. The CDR3 spans 13 residues. J gave up 8 bases and V 4 bases, and 6 bases lay outside the gene matches. This chain's CDR3 is CASSSRTGTEAFF. The DNA of the CDR3 is TGTGCCAGCAGCTCACGGACAGGGACAGAAGCTTTCTTT.

Here the CDR3 DNA reads TGTGCCAGCAACCTCATTGGGCCCCAAGAGACCCAGTACTTC. Protein: CASNLIGPQETQYF. The V and J genes are TRBV7-9 and TRBJ2-5; the D is unclear. Trimming left V 7 bases short and J 1 base short, with 13 bases between. This CDR3 region has 14 residues. Germline V lookup: CDR1 SEHNR, CDR2 FQNEAQ (reference sequence).

The chain has TRBV2 and TRBJ2-6; D not certain. V was cut by 6 bases and J by 4 bases, with 13 bases left in between. Germline loops: CDR1 SNHLY, CDR2 FYNNEI. This CDR3 spans 15 amino acids. CDR3 in DNA: TGTGCCAGCAGCCAGATGTCATTGGGGGCCAACGTCCTGACTTTC. Protein: CASSQMSLGANVLTF.

This chain joins TRBV7-9 and TRBJ2-2; 8 nucleotides agree with TRBD1. CDR1 and CDR2 (germline): SEHNR, FQNEAQ (reference sequence). Trimming cost V 4 bases and J 6 bases; bases outside gene matches: 7. The CDR3 runs 15 residues. The CDR3 spells CASSSQGARSGELFF. CDR3 DNA sequence: TGTGCCAGCAGCTCGCAGGGGGCGAGGTCCGGGGAGCTGTTTTTT.

J is TRBJ2-1 and V is TRBV7-2; 7 nucleotides align to TRBD1. The V segment lost 4 bases and the J segment 7 bases; nucleotides outside the gene matches: 10. From germline, CDR1 is SGHTA and CDR2 FQGNSA. The CDR3 has 15 residues. The CDR3 sequence: CASSSDRAGWNEQFF. The CDR3 DNA sequence: TGTGCCAGCAGCTCAGACAGGGCTGGTTGGAATGAGCAGTTCTTC.

The gene calls are TRBV10-2 and TRBJ2-2, with 10 bases identical to TRBD2. This CDR3 is built from 16 residues. With V trimmed by 6 bases and J by 4 bases, 8 bases remained unmatched. Germline V CDR1 and CDR2: WSHSY, SAAADI. The CDR3 nucleotides read TGCGCCAGCAGGATAGCGGGGGGTGGGGGCACCGGGGAGCTGTTTTTT. It specifies CASRIAGGGGTGELFF.

The chain joins TRBV5-6 to TRBJ1-5; D is possibly TRBD1 (5 bases). V shed 0 bases and J shed 7 bases, with 11 bases lying between them. The CDR3 is 14 amino acids. Germline assignment: CDR1 SGHDT and CDR2 YYEEEE. CDR3 region: CASSLAGGGQPQHF. CDR3 nucleotides: TGTGCCAGCAGCTTGGCTGGGGGAGGCCAGCCCCAGCATTTT.

This chain connects TRBV11-2 to TRBJ1-3; D is unclear. CDR1 SGHAT and CDR2 FQNNGV come from the germline V gene. This CDR3 comprises 18 residues. Trimming left V 6 bases short and J 0 bases short, with 21 bases between. The CDR3 bases are TGTGCCAGCAGTCTAAGCTCATTTCGGCTACGCTCTGGAAACACCATATATTTT. Translating it yields CASSLSSFRLRSGNTIYF.

V gene TRBV2 combines with J gene TRBJ1-4, with D perhaps TRBD1 (6 bases). This CDR3 comprises 16 residues. V was pared by 6 bases and J by 8 bases, with 22 bases between. The germline V gene has CDR1 SNHLY and CDR2 FYNNEI. CDR3 residues: CASRGLQGLVGEKLFF. The CDR3 coding sequence is TGTGCCAGCAGGGGACTACAGGGTCTGGTTGGGGAAAAACTGTTTTTT. Full variable domain (rest looked up from reference TRBV2 and TRBJ1-4): EPEVTQTPSHQVTQMGQEVILRCVPISNHLYFYWYRQILGQKVEFLVSFYNNEISEKSEIFDDQFSVERPDGSNFTLKIRSTKLEDSAMYFCASRGLQGLVGEKLFFGSGTQLSVL.

The chain recombines TRBV9 with TRBJ2-3, with D hard to call. The V and J ends lost 0 bases and 3 bases respectively, with 11 bases between them. CDR1 is SGDLS, CDR2 YYNGEE, per germline. The CDR3 is 15 residues long. DNA for the CDR3: TGTGCCAGCAGCGTAGCCCGGCTGGGGACAGATACGCAGTATTTT. This sequence encodes CASSVARLGTDTQYF.

V is TRBV9 and J is TRBJ2-5; no clear D gene. CDR3 size: 13 residues. Germline-derived CDR1 and CDR2 are SGDLS and YYNGEE. Trimming pared 0 bases from V and 5 bases from J, leaving 8 bases between. CDR3 region: CASSVGQSETQYF. The CDR3 DNA sequence: TGTGCCAGCAGCGTAGGTCAGTCGGAGACCCAGTACTTC.

The chain combines TRBV9 with TRBJ2-4; D could derive from TRBD1 or TRBD2 (5 bases each). In germline, CDR1 is SGDLS, CDR2 YYNGEE. This CDR3 is built from 14 residues. V lost 7 bases, J lost 4 bases, and 15 bases lay in between. The CDR3 region is CASAVSGTKNIQYF. The DNA for the CDR3 is TGTGCCAGCGCGGTGTCCGGGACGAAAAACATTCAGTACTTC. Together with reference TRBV9 and TRBJ2-4, the CDR3 gives the full variable domain: DSGVTQTPKHLITATGQRVTLRCSPRSGDLSVYWYQQSLDQGLQFLIQYYNGEERAKGNILERFSAQQFPDLHSELNLSSLELGDSALYFCASAVSGTKNIQYFGAGTRLSVL.

CDR3 protein: CASSLSLRGGTEAFF. The CDR3 nucleotides read TGTGCCAGCAGCTTGTCACTCAGGGGAGGCACTGAAGCTTTCTTT. This chain uses TRBV13 with TRBJ1-1; possible D gene TRBD1, 6 bases. Looked up from germline, CDR1 is PRHDT and CDR2 is FYEKMQ (reference sequence). This CDR3 has 15 residues. The V end was cut by 3 bases, the J end by 4 bases, with 15 bases between.

The chain employs TRBV29-1 and TRBJ1-1; 10 bases match TRBD1. Germline V CDR1 and CDR2: SQVTM, ANQGSEA. The CDR3 is 14 amino acids. Trimming removed 6 bases from V and 6 bases from J; junction bases left unmatched: 10. The CDR3 DNA reads as TGCAGCGTGGACAAAGACAGGGGGCAGGCTGAAGCTTTCTTT. As protein: CSVDKDRGQAEAFF.

This chain links TRBV7-7 with TRBJ2-1; no firm D call. V was shortened by 5 bases and J by 3 bases, with 11 bases between the two germline ends. The CDR3 extends over 14 amino acids. CDR1 and CDR2 (germline): SSHAT, FNYEAQ (reference sequence). CDR3 region: CASSPSNNYNEQFF. The CDR3 DNA is TGTGCCAGCAGCCCCTCTAACAACTACAATGAGCAGTTCTTC. Full variable domain (rest looked up from reference TRBV7-7 and TRBJ2-1): GAGVSQSPRYKVTKRGQDVTLRCDPISSHATLYWYQQALGQGPEFLTYFNYEAQPDKSGLPSDRFSAERPEGSISTLTIQRTEQRDSAMYRCASSPSNNYNEQFFGPGTRLTVL.

The chain recombines TRBV28 with TRBJ1-4; D is possibly TRBD1 (6 bases). The ends were cut back, 5 bases at V and 1 base at J, with 8 bases in the middle. The CDR3 covers 14 residues. In germline, CDR1 is MDHEN, CDR2 SYDVKM. DNA of the CDR3: TGTGCCAGCAGTCAAGGGGGAACTAATGAAAAACTGTTTTTT. Protein: CASSQGGTNEKLFF.